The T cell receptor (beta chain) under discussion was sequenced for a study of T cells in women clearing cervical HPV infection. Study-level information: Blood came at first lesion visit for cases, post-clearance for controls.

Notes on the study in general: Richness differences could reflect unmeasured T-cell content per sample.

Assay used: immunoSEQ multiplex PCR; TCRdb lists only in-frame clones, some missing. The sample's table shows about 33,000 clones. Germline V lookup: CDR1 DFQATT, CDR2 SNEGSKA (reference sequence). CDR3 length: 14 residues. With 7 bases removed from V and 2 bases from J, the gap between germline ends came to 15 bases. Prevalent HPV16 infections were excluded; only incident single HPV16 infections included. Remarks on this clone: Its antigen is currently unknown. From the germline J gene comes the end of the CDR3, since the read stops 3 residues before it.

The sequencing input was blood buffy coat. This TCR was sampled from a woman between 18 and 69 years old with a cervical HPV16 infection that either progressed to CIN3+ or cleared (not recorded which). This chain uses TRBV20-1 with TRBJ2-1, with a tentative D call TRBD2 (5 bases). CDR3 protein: CSGKGGYPYNEQFF. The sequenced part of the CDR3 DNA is TGCAGTGGAAAGGGCGGGTATCCCTACAATGAG.